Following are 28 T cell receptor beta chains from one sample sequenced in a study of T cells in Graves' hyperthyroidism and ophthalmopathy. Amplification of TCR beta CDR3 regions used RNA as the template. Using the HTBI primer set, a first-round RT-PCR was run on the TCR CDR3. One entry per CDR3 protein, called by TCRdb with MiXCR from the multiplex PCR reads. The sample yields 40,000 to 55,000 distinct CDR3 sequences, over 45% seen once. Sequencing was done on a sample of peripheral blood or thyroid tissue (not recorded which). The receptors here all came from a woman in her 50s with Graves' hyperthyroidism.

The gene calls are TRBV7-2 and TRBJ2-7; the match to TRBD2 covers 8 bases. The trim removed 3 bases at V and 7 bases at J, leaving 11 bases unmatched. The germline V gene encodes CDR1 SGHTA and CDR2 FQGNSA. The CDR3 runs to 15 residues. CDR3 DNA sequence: TGTGCCAGCAGCTTTCCGGGACTAGGTGAGGGGGAGCAGTACTTC. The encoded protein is CASSFPGLGEGEQYF.

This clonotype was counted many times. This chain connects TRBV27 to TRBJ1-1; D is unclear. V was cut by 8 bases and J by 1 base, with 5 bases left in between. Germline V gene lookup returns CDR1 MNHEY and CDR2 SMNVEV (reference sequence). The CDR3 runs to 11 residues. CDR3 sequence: CASPANTEAFF. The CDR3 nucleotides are TGTGCCAGCCCCGCGAACACTGAAGCTTTCTTT.

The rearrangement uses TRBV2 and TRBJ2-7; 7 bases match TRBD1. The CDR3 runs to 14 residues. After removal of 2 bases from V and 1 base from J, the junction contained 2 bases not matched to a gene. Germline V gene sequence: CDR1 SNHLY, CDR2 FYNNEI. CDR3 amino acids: CASSERDRSYEQYF. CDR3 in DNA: TGTGCCAGCAGTGAACGGGACAGATCCTACGAGCAGTACTTC.

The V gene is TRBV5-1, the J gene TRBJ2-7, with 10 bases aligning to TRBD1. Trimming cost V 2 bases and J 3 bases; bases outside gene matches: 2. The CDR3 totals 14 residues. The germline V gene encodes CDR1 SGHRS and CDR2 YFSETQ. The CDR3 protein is CASSFDRGLYEQYF. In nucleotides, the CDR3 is TGCGCCAGCAGCTTCGACAGGGGGCTCTACGAGCAGTACTTC.

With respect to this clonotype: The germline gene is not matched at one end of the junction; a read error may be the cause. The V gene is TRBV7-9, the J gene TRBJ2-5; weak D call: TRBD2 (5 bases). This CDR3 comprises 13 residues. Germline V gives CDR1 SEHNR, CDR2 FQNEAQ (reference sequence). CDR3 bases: TGTGCTAGCAGCTTAGCAGCGGTGGAGACCCAGTACTTC. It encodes CASSLAAVETQYF. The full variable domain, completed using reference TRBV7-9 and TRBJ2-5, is DTGVSQNPRHKITKRGQNVTFRCDPISEHNRLYWYRQTLGQGPEFLTYFQNEAQLEKSRLLSDRFSAERPKGSFSTLEIQRTEQGDSAMYLCASSLAAVETQYFGPGTRLLVL.

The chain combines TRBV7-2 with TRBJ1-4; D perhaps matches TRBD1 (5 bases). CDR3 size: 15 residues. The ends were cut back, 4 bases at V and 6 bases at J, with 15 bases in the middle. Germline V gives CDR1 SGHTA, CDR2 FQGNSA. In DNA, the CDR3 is TGTGCCAGCAGCTCAGAGCGAGGGGCATATGAAAAACTGTTTTTT. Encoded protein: CASSSERGAYEKLFF. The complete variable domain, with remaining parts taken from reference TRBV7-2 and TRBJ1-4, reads GAGVSQSPSNKVTEKGKDVELRCDPISGHTALYWYRQSLGQGLEFLIYFQGNSAPDKSGLPSDRFSAERTGGSVSTLTIQRTQQEDSAVYLCASSSERGAYEKLFFGSGTQLSVL.

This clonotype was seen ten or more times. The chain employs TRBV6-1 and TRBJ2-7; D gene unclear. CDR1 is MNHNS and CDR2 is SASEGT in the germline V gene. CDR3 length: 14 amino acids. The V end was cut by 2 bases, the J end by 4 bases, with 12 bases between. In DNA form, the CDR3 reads TGTGCCAGCAGTGAATCCGCCAGAAGGTACGAGCAGTACTTC. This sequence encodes CASSESARRYEQYF.

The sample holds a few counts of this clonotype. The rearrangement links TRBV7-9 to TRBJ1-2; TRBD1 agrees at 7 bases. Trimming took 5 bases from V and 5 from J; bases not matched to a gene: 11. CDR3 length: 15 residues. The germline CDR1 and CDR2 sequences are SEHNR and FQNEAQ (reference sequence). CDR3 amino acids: CASSRRDQGGYGYTF. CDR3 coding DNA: TGTGCCAGCAGCCGGCGGGACCAGGGGGGGTATGGCTACACCTTC.

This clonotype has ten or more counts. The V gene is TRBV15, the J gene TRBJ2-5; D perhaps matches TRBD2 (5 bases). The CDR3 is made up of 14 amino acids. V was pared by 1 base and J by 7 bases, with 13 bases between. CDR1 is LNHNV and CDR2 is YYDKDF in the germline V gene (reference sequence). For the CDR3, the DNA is TGTGCCACCAGCAGAGGGACTGCCAATATGACCCAGTACTTC. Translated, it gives CATSRGTANMTQYF. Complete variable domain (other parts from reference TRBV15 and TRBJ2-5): DAMVIQNPRYQVTQFGKPVTLSCSQTLNHNVMYWYQQKSSQAPKLLFHYYDKDFNNEADTPDNFQSRRPNTSFCFLDIRSPGLGDTAMYLCATSRGTANMTQYFGPGTRLLVL.

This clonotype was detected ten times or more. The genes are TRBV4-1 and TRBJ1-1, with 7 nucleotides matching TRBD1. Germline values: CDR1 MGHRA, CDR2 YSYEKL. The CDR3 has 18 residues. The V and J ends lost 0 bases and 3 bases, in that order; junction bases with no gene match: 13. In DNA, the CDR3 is TGCGCCAGCAGCCAAGATGACGGGACAGCTATAGGGTACACTGAAGCTTTCTTT. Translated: CASSQDDGTAIGYTEAFF.

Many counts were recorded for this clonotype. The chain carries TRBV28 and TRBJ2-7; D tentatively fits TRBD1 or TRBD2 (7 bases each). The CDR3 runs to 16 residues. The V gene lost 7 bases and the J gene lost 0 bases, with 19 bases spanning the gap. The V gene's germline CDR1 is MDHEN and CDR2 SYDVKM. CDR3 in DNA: TGTGCCAGCACCCCTTTAGGGGGCGGGAGCTCCTACGAGCAGTACTTC. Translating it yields CASTPLGGGSSYEQYF.

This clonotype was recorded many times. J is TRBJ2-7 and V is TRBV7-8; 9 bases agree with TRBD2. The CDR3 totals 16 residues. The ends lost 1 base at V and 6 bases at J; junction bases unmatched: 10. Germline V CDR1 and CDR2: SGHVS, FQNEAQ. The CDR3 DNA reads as TGTGCCAGCAGCTTAGGCGGGAGGGCGGCTATAGGCGAGCAGTACTTC. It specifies CASSLGGRAAIGEQYF.

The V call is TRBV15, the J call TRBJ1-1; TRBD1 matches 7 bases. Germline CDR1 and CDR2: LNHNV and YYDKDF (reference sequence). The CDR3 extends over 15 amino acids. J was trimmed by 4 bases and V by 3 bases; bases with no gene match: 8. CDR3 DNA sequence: TGTGCCACCAGCAGCCCCCAGGGGGTGGGCACTGAAGCTTTCTTT. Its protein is CATSSPQGVGTEAFF.

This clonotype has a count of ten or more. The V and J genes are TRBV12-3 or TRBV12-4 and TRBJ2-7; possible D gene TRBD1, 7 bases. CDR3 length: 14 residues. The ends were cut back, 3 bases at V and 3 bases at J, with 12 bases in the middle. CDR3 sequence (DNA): TGTGCCAGCAGTTTTGGACAGGAGGGCTACGAGCAGTACTTC. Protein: CASSFGQEGYEQYF.

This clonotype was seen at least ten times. In DNA form, the CDR3 reads TGTGCCAGCAGCTCCATCACAGGGGGCACAGATACGCAGTATTTT. Protein product: CASSSITGGTDTQYF. This chain links TRBV7-9 with TRBJ2-3; 7 bases are shared with TRBD1. Germline lookup yields CDR1 SEHNR and CDR2 FQNEAQ (reference sequence). The V and J ends lost 4 bases and 1 base, in that order; junction bases with no gene match: 5. The CDR3 has 15 amino acids.

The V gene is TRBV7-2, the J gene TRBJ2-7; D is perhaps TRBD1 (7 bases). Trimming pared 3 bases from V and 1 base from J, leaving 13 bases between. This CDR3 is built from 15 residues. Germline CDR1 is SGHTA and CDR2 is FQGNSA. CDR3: CASSFRSGGSYEQYF. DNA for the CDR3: TGTGCCAGCAGCTTCAGATCAGGGGGGTCCTACGAGCAGTACTTC.

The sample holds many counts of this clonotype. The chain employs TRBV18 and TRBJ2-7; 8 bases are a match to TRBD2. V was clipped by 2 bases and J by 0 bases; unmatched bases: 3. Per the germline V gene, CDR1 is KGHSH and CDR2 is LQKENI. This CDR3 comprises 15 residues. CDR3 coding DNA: TGTGCCAGCTCACCAGTAGCGGGGCGCTCCTACGAGCAGTACTTC. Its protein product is CASSPVAGRSYEQYF.

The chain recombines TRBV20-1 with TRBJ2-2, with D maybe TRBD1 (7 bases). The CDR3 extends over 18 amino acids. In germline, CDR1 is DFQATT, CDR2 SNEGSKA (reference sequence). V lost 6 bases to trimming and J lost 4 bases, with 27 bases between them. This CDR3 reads CSASSTEEGAFGTGELFF. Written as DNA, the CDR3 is TGCAGTGCCAGCAGCACAGAGGAGGGGGCGTTCGGCACCGGGGAGCTGTTTTTT.

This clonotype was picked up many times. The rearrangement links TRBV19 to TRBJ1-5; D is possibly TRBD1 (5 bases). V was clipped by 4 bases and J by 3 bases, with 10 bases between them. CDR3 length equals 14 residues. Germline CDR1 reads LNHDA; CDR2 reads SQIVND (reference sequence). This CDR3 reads CASSRDRNNQPQHF. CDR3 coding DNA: TGTGCCAGTAGTAGGGACCGAAACAATCAGCCCCAGCATTTT.

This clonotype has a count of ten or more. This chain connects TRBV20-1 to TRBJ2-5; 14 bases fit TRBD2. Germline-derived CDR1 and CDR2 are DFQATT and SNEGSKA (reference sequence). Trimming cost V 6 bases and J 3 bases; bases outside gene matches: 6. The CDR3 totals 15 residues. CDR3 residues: CSARPGLAGEETQYF. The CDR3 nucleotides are TGCAGTGCCCGCCCGGGACTAGCGGGAGAAGAGACCCAGTACTTC.

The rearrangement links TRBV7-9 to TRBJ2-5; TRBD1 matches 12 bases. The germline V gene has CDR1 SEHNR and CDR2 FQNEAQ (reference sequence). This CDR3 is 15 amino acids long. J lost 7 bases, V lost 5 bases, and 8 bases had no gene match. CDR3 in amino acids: CASSARDRGRGTQYF. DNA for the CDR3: TGTGCCAGCAGCGCGCGGGACAGGGGGCGGGGGACCCAGTACTTC.

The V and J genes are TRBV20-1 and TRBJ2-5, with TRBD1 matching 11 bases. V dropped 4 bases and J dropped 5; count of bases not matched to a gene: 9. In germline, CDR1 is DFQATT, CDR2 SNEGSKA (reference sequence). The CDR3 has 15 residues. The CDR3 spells CSAINRDRGIETQYF. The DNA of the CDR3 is TGCAGTGCTATCAACCGGGACAGGGGGATTGAGACCCAGTACTTC.

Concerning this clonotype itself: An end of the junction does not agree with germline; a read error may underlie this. In DNA, the CDR3 is TGCGCCAGCAGCAACGGACAGGGGATATTCACCTTC. It specifies CASSNGQGIFTF. The chain joins TRBV7-9 to TRBJ1-2; 9 nucleotides match TRBD1. The CDR3 totals 12 residues. Germline lookup yields CDR1 SEHNR and CDR2 FQNEAQ (reference sequence).

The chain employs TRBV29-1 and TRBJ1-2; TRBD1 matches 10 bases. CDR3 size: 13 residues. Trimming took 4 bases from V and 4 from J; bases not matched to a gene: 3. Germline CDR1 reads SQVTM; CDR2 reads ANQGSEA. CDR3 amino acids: CSVGTGGSYGYTF. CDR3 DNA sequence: TGCAGCGTTGGGACAGGGGGAAGCTATGGCTACACCTTC.

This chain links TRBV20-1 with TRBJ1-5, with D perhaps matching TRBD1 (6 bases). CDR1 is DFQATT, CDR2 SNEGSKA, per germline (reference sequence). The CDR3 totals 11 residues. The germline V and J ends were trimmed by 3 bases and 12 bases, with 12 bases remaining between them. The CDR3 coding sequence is TGCAGTGCTAGCCGGCAGACAGGCCAGCATTTT. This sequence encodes CSASRQTGQHF.

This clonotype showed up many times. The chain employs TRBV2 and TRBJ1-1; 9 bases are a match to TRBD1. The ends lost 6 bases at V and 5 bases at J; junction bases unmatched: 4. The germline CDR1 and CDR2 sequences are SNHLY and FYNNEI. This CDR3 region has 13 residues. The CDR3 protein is CASRVTGGTEAFF. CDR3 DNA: TGTGCCAGCAGAGTGACAGGGGGTACTGAAGCTTTCTTT. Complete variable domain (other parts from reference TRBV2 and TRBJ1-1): EPEVTQTPSHQVTQMGQEVILRCVPISNHLYFYWYRQILGQKVEFLVSFYNNEISEKSEIFDDQFSVERPDGSNFTLKIRSTKLEDSAMYFCASRVTGGTEAFFGQGTRLTVV.

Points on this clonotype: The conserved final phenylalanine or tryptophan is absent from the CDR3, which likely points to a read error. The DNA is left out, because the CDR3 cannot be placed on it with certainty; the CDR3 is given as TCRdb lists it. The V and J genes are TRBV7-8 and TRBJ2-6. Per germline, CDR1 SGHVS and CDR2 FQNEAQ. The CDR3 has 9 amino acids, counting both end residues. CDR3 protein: CASSLRQNY.

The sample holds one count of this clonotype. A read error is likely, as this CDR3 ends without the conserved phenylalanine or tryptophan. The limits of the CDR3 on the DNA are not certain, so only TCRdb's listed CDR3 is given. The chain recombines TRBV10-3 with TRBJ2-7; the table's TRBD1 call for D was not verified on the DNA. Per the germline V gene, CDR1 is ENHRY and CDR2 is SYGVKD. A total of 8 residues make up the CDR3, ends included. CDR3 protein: CAIKPGVG.